A selection of T cell receptor beta chains follows, all from one sample in a study of T cell responses to AZD1222 COVID-19 vaccine. The table came from immunoSEQ multiplex PCR; TCRdb's copy has only in-frame clones and leaves some out. The repertoire holds tens of thousands of clones, with about 80% as singletons. Sequenced here: peripheral blood, sampled 28 days after the second AZD1222 dose. These receptors originate from an adult who received the AZD1222 COVID-19 vaccine. Each CDR3 is given with its conserved first and last residue. The order of the fields is D gene, CDR3 length, J gene, clone size, V gene, CDR3 protein, CDR3 DNA. A D gene is named only where the DNA matches it firmly. Clone size is shown for a subset of rows, as once, few, many or a class of expanded clone.

d_call: -; cdr3_length: 16; j_call: TRBJ2-5; clone_size: -; v_call: TRBV21-1; cdr3_aa: CASSTRTGEFRETQYF; cdr3_nt: TGTGCCAGCAGCACTCGGACAGGGGAGTTTAGAGAGACCCAGTACTTC
d_call: TRBD2; cdr3_length: 16; j_call: TRBJ2-1; clone_size: -; v_call: TRBV19; cdr3_aa: CASSIDLAGRGNEQFF; cdr3_nt: TGTGCCAGTAGTATAGACTTAGCGGGGCGGGGGAATGAGCAGTTCTTC
d_call: -; cdr3_length: 12; j_call: TRBJ2-7; clone_size: -; v_call: TRBV12-3/TRBV12-4; cdr3_aa: CASVQGLHEQYF; cdr3_nt: TGTGCCAGCGTACAGGGTCTCCACGAGCAGTACTTC
d_call: -; cdr3_length: 12; j_call: TRBJ2-3; clone_size: -; v_call: TRBV4-1; cdr3_aa: CASSPPGDTQYF; cdr3_nt: TGCGCCAGCAGCCCTCCGGGGGATACGCAGTATTTT
d_call: TRBD1; cdr3_length: 15; j_call: TRBJ1-2; clone_size: once; v_call: TRBV18; cdr3_aa: CASSPGTGDYYGYTF; cdr3_nt: TGTGCCAGCTCACCGGGGACAGGGGATTACTATGGCTACACCTTC
d_call: -; cdr3_length: 17; j_call: TRBJ2-5; clone_size: -; v_call: TRBV11-2; cdr3_aa: CASSSLFERGRQETQYF; cdr3_nt: TGTGCCAGCAGCTCCCTATTTGAGAGGGGTCGTCAAGAGACCCAGTACTTC
d_call: -; cdr3_length: 17; j_call: TRBJ1-6; clone_size: -; v_call: TRBV27; cdr3_aa: CASRLSIGGSYNSPLHF; cdr3_nt: TGTGCCAGCAGGTTATCTATCGGAGGGTCCTATAATTCACCCCTCCACTTT
d_call: -; cdr3_length: 15; j_call: TRBJ2-6; clone_size: -; v_call: TRBV6-2/TRBV6-3; cdr3_aa: CASSSTSSGANVLTF; cdr3_nt: TGTGCCAGCAGTTCCACTAGCTCTGGGGCCAACGTCCTGACTTTC
d_call: -; cdr3_length: 13; j_call: TRBJ2-7; clone_size: -; v_call: TRBV28; cdr3_aa: CASRGPGPNEQYF; cdr3_nt: TGTGCCAGCAGGGGACCGGGACCGAACGAGCAGTACTTC
d_call: TRBD1; cdr3_length: 15; j_call: TRBJ2-7; clone_size: -; v_call: TRBV7-2; cdr3_aa: CASSRYTGGLYEQYF; cdr3_nt: TGTGCCAGCAGCCGCTATACAGGGGGGCTATACGAGCAGTACTTC
d_call: -; cdr3_length: 13; j_call: TRBJ1-5; clone_size: few; v_call: TRBV19; cdr3_aa: CASSIMGDQPQHF; cdr3_nt: TGTGCCAGTAGTATAATGGGCGATCAGCCCCAGCATTTT
d_call: -; cdr3_length: 16; j_call: TRBJ1-4; clone_size: once; v_call: TRBV27; cdr3_aa: CASSTRIMGLERKLFF; cdr3_nt: TGTGCCAGCAGTACACGCATAATGGGGTTGGAGAGGAAACTGTTTTTT
d_call: TRBD2; cdr3_length: 15; j_call: TRBJ2-1; clone_size: -; v_call: TRBV28; cdr3_aa: CARAGGASGGFEQFF; cdr3_nt: TGCGCCCGCGCCGGGGGGGCTAGCGGGGGATTTGAGCAGTTCTTC
d_call: -; cdr3_length: 14; j_call: TRBJ2-1; clone_size: -; v_call: TRBV4-3; cdr3_aa: CASSQDLWVNEQFF; cdr3_nt: TGCGCCAGCAGCCAAGATCTGTGGGTAAATGAGCAGTTCTTC
d_call: TRBD1; cdr3_length: 15; j_call: TRBJ1-5; clone_size: -; v_call: TRBV18; cdr3_aa: CASSPSGTVNQPQHF; cdr3_nt: TGTGCCAGCTCACCATCCGGGACAGTAAATCAGCCCCAGCATTTT
d_call: -; cdr3_length: 13; j_call: TRBJ2-1; clone_size: -; v_call: TRBV3-1/TRBV3-2; cdr3_aa: CASSPHEGGGQFF; cdr3_nt: TGTGCCAGCAGCCCTCATGAAGGGGGGGGGCAGTTCTTC
d_call: -; cdr3_length: 13; j_call: TRBJ1-2; clone_size: -; v_call: TRBV28; cdr3_aa: CASSLSVIYGYTF; cdr3_nt: TGTGCCAGCAGTTTATCGGTCATCTATGGCTACACCTTC
d_call: -; cdr3_length: 15; j_call: TRBJ1-6; clone_size: -; v_call: TRBV6-2/TRBV6-3; cdr3_aa: CASSYRLDGNSPLHF; cdr3_nt: TGTGCCAGCAGTTACCGGCTGGACGGAAATTCACCCCTCCACTTT
d_call: -; cdr3_length: 12; j_call: TRBJ2-1; clone_size: -; v_call: TRBV28; cdr3_aa: CASSPLSGEQFF; cdr3_nt: TGTGCCAGCAGCCCTCTAAGCGGGGAGCAGTTCTTC
d_call: -; cdr3_length: 13; j_call: TRBJ1-2; clone_size: -; v_call: TRBV7-9; cdr3_aa: CASSLQGIGGYTF; cdr3_nt: TGTGCCAGCAGCTTACAGGGGATTGGGGGCTACACCTTC
d_call: -; cdr3_length: 13; j_call: TRBJ1-2; clone_size: once; v_call: TRBV10-3; cdr3_aa: CAISEKENVGYTF; cdr3_nt: TGTGCCATCAGTGAGAAGGAGAATGTTGGCTACACCTTC
d_call: -; cdr3_length: 11; j_call: TRBJ2-5; clone_size: medium-sized; v_call: TRBV9; cdr3_aa: CASSVEETQYF; cdr3_nt: TGTGCCAGCAGCGTAGAAGAGACCCAGTACTTC
d_call: -; cdr3_length: 16; j_call: TRBJ1-4; clone_size: -; v_call: TRBV4-1; cdr3_aa: CASSQALLFQTEKLFF; cdr3_nt: TGCGCCAGCAGCCAAGCCCTGCTCTTTCAAACCGAAAAACTGTTTTTT
d_call: TRBD2; cdr3_length: 15; j_call: TRBJ2-1; clone_size: -; v_call: TRBV7-9; cdr3_aa: CASSPKAGGYNEQFF; cdr3_nt: TGTGCCAGCAGCCCCAAAGCGGGGGGGTATAATGAGCAGTTCTTC
d_call: -; cdr3_length: 14; j_call: TRBJ2-3; clone_size: -; v_call: TRBV6-4; cdr3_aa: CASRLAPSTDTQYF; cdr3_nt: TGTGCCAGCAGACTAGCACCTAGCACAGATACGCAGTATTTT
d_call: -; cdr3_length: 13; j_call: TRBJ2-5; clone_size: -; v_call: TRBV18; cdr3_aa: CASSPLAEETQYF; cdr3_nt: TGTGCCAGCTCACCACTCGCAGAAGAGACCCAGTACTTC
d_call: -; cdr3_length: 14; j_call: TRBJ1-2; clone_size: -; v_call: TRBV5-5; cdr3_aa: CASSLGQGNYGYTF; cdr3_nt: TGTGCCAGCAGCTTGGGGCAGGGCAACTATGGCTACACCTTC
d_call: -; cdr3_length: 14; j_call: TRBJ1-1; clone_size: -; v_call: TRBV29-1; cdr3_aa: CSVKGQRMNTEAFF; cdr3_nt: TGCAGCGTTAAAGGGCAGAGAATGAACACTGAAGCTTTCTTT
d_call: TRBD2; cdr3_length: 16; j_call: TRBJ2-1; clone_size: -; v_call: TRBV6-4; cdr3_aa: CASSESRTSSYNEQFF; cdr3_nt: TGTGCCAGCAGTGAGTCGAGGACTAGCTCCTACAATGAGCAGTTCTTC
d_call: -; cdr3_length: 11; j_call: TRBJ2-1; clone_size: -; v_call: TRBV20-1; cdr3_aa: CSAKELVEQFF; cdr3_nt: TGCAGTGCTAAGGAGTTAGTAGAGCAGTTCTTC
d_call: -; cdr3_length: 15; j_call: TRBJ1-1; clone_size: -; v_call: TRBV11-2; cdr3_aa: CASSLSRAMNTEAFF; cdr3_nt: TGTGCCAGCAGCTTAAGCAGGGCCATGAACACTGAAGCTTTCTTT
d_call: TRBD1; cdr3_length: 14; j_call: TRBJ1-2; clone_size: -; v_call: TRBV28; cdr3_aa: CASSIQGANYGYTF; cdr3_nt: TGTGCCAGCAGCATACAGGGGGCTAACTATGGCTACACCTTC
d_call: -; cdr3_length: 14; j_call: TRBJ1-5; clone_size: -; v_call: TRBV6-5; cdr3_aa: CASNTGLSNQPQHF; cdr3_nt: TGTGCCAGCAACACAGGGTTAAGCAATCAGCCCCAGCATTTT
d_call: TRBD1; cdr3_length: 17; j_call: TRBJ2-7; clone_size: -; v_call: TRBV10-3; cdr3_aa: CAISGSASGTGHYEQYF; cdr3_nt: TGTGCCATCAGTGGTTCGGCCTCCGGGACAGGCCATTACGAGCAGTACTTC
d_call: TRBD1; cdr3_length: 14; j_call: TRBJ2-7; clone_size: -; v_call: TRBV5-1; cdr3_aa: CASSSKTGAYEQYF; cdr3_nt: TGCGCCAGCAGCTCCAAAACAGGGGCCTACGAGCAGTACTTC
d_call: -; cdr3_length: 13; j_call: TRBJ2-3; clone_size: medium-sized; v_call: TRBV6-5; cdr3_aa: CASKSSGTDTQYF; cdr3_nt: TGTGCCAGCAAGTCGTCCGGCACAGATACGCAGTATTTT